What follows are 9 T cell receptor beta chains derived from one specimen sequenced in a study of blood T cell repertoires in COVID-19. Using immunoSEQ multiplex PCR, the repertoire was profiled, and TCRdb retains in-frame clones only, with some absent. The sample lists 90,000 to 120,000 clones, 70% to 90% occurring once. Sequencing was carried out using peripheral blood. These receptors were collected from a human donor in a cohort sampled during active COVID-19.

The J gene is TRBJ2-1, the V gene TRBV5-1; 10 bases agree with TRBD2. The CDR3 runs 15 residues. Germline assignment: CDR1 SGHRS and CDR2 YFSETQ. J gave up 7 bases and V 1 base, and 5 bases lay outside the gene matches. CDR3 amino acids: CASSLTSGILNEQFF. As DNA, the CDR3 is TGCGCCAGCAGCTTGACTAGCGGGATATTGAATGAGCAGTTCTTC.

This clone was seen only a few times. V and J are TRBV5-1 and TRBJ2-2; D call uncertain. V was cut by 0 bases and J by 2 bases, with 8 bases left in between. The length of the CDR3 is 15 residues. Germline assignment: CDR1 SGHRS and CDR2 YFSETQ. DNA for the CDR3: TGCGCCAGCAGCTTGGGAGAACCAAACACCGGGGAGCTGTTTTTT. This codes for CASSLGEPNTGELFF.

The chain couples TRBV11-3 to TRBJ2-2; 7 bases match TRBD1. This CDR3 region has 15 residues. The V gene end was trimmed by 1 base and the J gene end by 6 bases; junction bases not matched to a gene: 5. CDR1 and CDR2 (germline): SGHNT, YENEEA. The CDR3 is CASSLVPGGAGELFF. The CDR3 DNA is TGTGCCAGCAGCTTAGTGCCAGGGGGTGCCGGGGAGCTGTTTTTT.

This clone appeared once. The gene calls are TRBV6-1 and TRBJ2-4, with TRBD2 identical over 9 bases. This CDR3 comprises 13 residues. Germline V gene lookup returns CDR1 MNHNS and CDR2 SASEGT. The ends lost 2 bases at V and 12 bases at J; junction bases unmatched: 5. The DNA for the CDR3 is TGTGCCAGCAGTGAATTAGCGGGGGCGGGTCAGTACTTC. Translation gives CASSELAGAGQYF.

This chain joins TRBV28 and TRBJ1-1, with a tentative D call TRBD1 (5 bases). The germline V gene encodes CDR1 MDHEN and CDR2 SYDVKM. V was cut by 2 bases and J by 3 bases, with 10 bases left in between. This CDR3 is built from 14 residues. The CDR3: CASSLRGYDTEAFF. As DNA, the CDR3 is TGTGCCAGCAGTTTACGGGGGTATGACACTGAAGCTTTCTTT. Together with reference TRBV28 and TRBJ1-1, the CDR3 gives the full variable domain: DVKVTQSSRYLVKRTGEKVFLECVQDMDHENMFWYRQDPGLGLRLIYFSYDVKMKEKGDIPEGYSVSREKKERFSLILESASTNQTSMYLCASSLRGYDTEAFFGQGTRLTVV.

The V call is TRBV28, the J call TRBJ2-5, with a tentative D call TRBD2 (7 bases). The V end lost 4 bases, the J end lost 4 bases, and 13 bases lay between the germline ends. CDR3 size: 14 residues. Per germline, CDR1 MDHEN and CDR2 SYDVKM. The CDR3 DNA reads as TGTGCCAGCAGTTCGCCTAGGGGGGGAGAGACCCAGTACTTC. It codes for CASSSPRGGETQYF.

About this clone: The junction departs from germline at one end; a sequencing error may be responsible. The chain couples TRBV7-9 to TRBJ1-4; the match to TRBD1 covers 9 bases. Per germline, CDR1 SEHNR and CDR2 FQNEAQ (reference sequence). The length of the CDR3 is 15 residues. The CDR3 bases are TGTGCCAGCAGGTTAGCCGGGACAGGGAGTGAAAAACTGTTTTTT. Its protein is CASRLAGTGSEKLFF. Full variable domain (rest looked up from reference TRBV7-9 and TRBJ1-4): DTGVSQNPRHKITKRGQNVTFRCDPISEHNRLYWYRQTLGQGPEFLTYFQNEAQLEKSRLLSDRFSAERPKGSFSTLEIQRTEQGDSAMYLCASRLAGTGSEKLFFGSGTQLSVL.

The chain recombines TRBV27 with TRBJ2-7; D unresolved. Germline V lookup: CDR1 MNHEY, CDR2 SMNVEV (reference sequence). CDR3 size: 14 residues. The V and J ends lost 7 bases and 1 base respectively, with 14 bases between them. CDR3 residues: CASTGTPGSYEQYF. CDR3 bases: TGTGCCAGCACAGGTACCCCTGGGTCCTACGAGCAGTACTTC.

The chain recombines TRBV3-1 (or the pseudogene TRBV3-2) with TRBJ2-5, with D hard to call. The germline V and J ends were trimmed by 4 bases and 1 base, with 10 bases remaining between them. The CDR3 is 14 amino acids. CDR1 is LGHDT, CDR2 YNNKEL, per germline (reference sequence). This CDR3 reads CASSPRESQETQYF. In DNA, the CDR3 is TGTGCCAGCAGCCCCCGCGAGAGCCAAGAGACCCAGTACTTC.